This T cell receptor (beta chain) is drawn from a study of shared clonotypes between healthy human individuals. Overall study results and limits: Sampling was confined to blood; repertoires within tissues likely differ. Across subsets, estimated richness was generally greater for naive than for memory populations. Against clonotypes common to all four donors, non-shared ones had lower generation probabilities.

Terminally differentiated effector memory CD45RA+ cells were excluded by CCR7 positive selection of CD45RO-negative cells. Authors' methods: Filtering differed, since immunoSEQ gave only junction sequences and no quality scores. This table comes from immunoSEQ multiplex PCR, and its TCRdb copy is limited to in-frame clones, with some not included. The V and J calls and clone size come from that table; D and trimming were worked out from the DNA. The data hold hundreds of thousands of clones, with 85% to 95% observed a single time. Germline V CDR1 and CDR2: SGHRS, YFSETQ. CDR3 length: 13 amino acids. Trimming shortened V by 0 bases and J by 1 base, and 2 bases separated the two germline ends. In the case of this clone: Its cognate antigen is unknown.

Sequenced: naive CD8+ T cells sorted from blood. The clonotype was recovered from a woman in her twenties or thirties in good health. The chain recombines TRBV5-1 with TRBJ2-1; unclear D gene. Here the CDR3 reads CASSLGSYNEQFF. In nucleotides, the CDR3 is TGCGCCAGCAGCTTGGGATCCTACAATGAGCAGTTCTTC.